Included here is one T cell receptor beta chain sequence, with context. What it binds is unknown. The sample belongs to a study of shared clonotypes between healthy human individuals. Findings and caveats of the study: Blood was the sole source, and tissue repertoires probably differ.

At deep level, the assay was performed. Libraries were prepared by immunoSEQ multiplex PCR; TCRdb keeps only in-frame clonotypes and omits some of them. The sample includes some 900,000 clones, 70% to 85% of them seen just once. Germline V gene sequence: CDR1 GTSNPN, CDR2 SVGIG (reference sequence). The length of the CDR3 is 14 residues. V shed 0 bases, J shed 3 bases, and the junction held 4 bases outside the gene matches. Sequencing input: memory CD4+ T cells sorted from blood. As to subset: CD45RA-negative fraction. This chain uses TRBV30 with TRBJ2-7; 8 bases line up with TRBD1. The clonotype comes from a man younger than 30 in good health. The DNA for the CDR3 is TGTGCCTGGAGTGTACAACAGGGGGGCTACGAGCAGTACTTC. This gives the protein CAWSVQQGGYEQYF.